One and the same sample provided the 29 T cell receptor beta chains below, sequenced in a study of Graves' ophthalmopathy and Graves' hyperthyroidism. RNA transcripts yielded amplified TCR beta CDR3 regions. Second-round multiplex PCR came after first-round RT-PCR with HTBI primers. TCRdb reprocessed the multiplex PCR reads with MiXCR, giving one entry per CDR3 protein. The table records 400,000 or so distinct CDR3 sequences, roughly 14% of them present only once. Material for sequencing was peripheral blood. The source of these receptors is a woman between 18 and 30 years old with stable Graves' hyperthyroidism.

This clonotype was observed many times. The chain employs TRBV6-1 and TRBJ1-6, with TRBD1 matching over 11 bases. The CDR3 consists of 15 residues. J gave up 9 bases and V 6 bases, and 7 bases lay outside the gene matches. CDR1 and CDR2 (germline): MNHNS, SASEGT. DNA of the CDR3: TGTGCCAGCAGGGCCCGGGACAGGGGGAGTTCACCCCTCCACTTT. This sequence encodes CASRARDRGSSPLHF.

This clonotype was seen many times. The chain joins TRBV6-1 to TRBJ2-7; D not certain. Trimming removed 7 bases from V and 0 bases from J, with 13 bases in between. This CDR3 has 14 residues. Germline values: CDR1 MNHNS, CDR2 SASEGT. CDR3 bases: TGTGCCAGCATAGGAGTGACCAGCTCCTACGAGCAGTACTTC. Translating it yields CASIGVTSSYEQYF.

This clonotype was counted at least ten times. V gene TRBV6-1 combines with J gene TRBJ1-1, with D perhaps TRBD1 (6 bases). Looked up from germline, CDR1 is MNHNS and CDR2 is SASEGT. V gave up 6 bases and J gave up 1 base, with 12 bases separating them. This CDR3 is 14 amino acids long. CDR3 DNA: TGTGCCAGCAGGAAAGGACAGCAGAACACTGAAGCTTTCTTT. The encoded protein is CASRKGQQNTEAFF.

This clonotype was observed many times. The V gene is TRBV10-3, the J gene TRBJ1-6, with 9 bases matching TRBD1. This CDR3 spans 17 amino acids. V shed 3 bases, J shed 3 bases, and the junction held 6 bases outside the gene matches. Germline CDR1 reads ENHRY; CDR2 reads SYGVKD. CDR3 DNA sequence: TGTGCCATCAGTGAAGGACAGGGGCAAGGCTATAATTCACCCCTCCACTTT. This gives the protein CAISEGQGQGYNSPLHF.

This clonotype was counted ten times or more. The V and J genes are TRBV5-1 and TRBJ1-1; the D is unclear. Trimming removed 4 bases at V and 4 bases at J, with 14 bases between. This CDR3 contains 14 residues. Germline V gene lookup returns CDR1 SGHRS and CDR2 YFSETQ. CDR3 sequence: CASSQNSVGTEAFF. CDR3 nucleotides: TGCGCCAGCAGCCAAAACAGCGTGGGCACTGAAGCTTTCTTT.

This clonotype was detected ten times or more. The junction and the germline gene differ at one end; a read error may be behind it. The chain combines TRBV27 with TRBJ1-5; no firm D call. CDR1 is MNHEY, CDR2 SMNVEV, per germline (reference sequence). The CDR3 loop spans 18 amino acids. The CDR3 region is CASRPLRGELNSNQPQHF. CDR3 nucleotides: TGTGCCAGCAGACCCCTTCGGGGAGAGCTTAATAGCAATCAGCCTCAGCATTTT.

In its sample, this clonotype was seen a few times. One junction end does not reproduce the germline sequence, and a read error may be involved. The rearrangement uses TRBV7-7 and TRBJ2-5, with unresolved D. The CDR3 consists of 13 residues. Germline V lookup: CDR1 SSHAT, CDR2 FNYEAQ (reference sequence). CDR3 amino acids: CASSSSGLETQYF. The CDR3 bases are TGTGCTAGCAGCTCCTCTGGGCTAGAGACCCAGTACTTC.

Turning to this clonotype: This may arise from a read error, as a much more abundant clone is one base away. This CDR3 is missing its conserved last phenylalanine or tryptophan, likely due to a read error. The chain has TRBV15 and TRBJ2-7; 10 bases are a match to TRBD1. The J segment lost 3 bases and the V segment lost 5 bases, leaving 10 bases of the junction unmatched. CDR1 and CDR2 from the germline V gene are LNHNV and YYDKDF (reference sequence). This CDR3 contains 16 residues. The CDR3 coding sequence is TGTGCCACCAGCGTGAAAAGGGACAGGGGATACTACGAGCAGTACTAC. Encoded protein: CATSVKRDRGYYEQYY.

This clonotype was recorded many times. The rearrangement uses TRBV29-1 and TRBJ2-2; 7 bases line up with TRBD1. The V gene's germline CDR1 is SQVTM and CDR2 ANQGSEA. CDR3 length: 15 residues. The ends lost 4 bases at V and 6 bases at J; junction bases unmatched: 11. The CDR3 DNA sequence: TGCAGCGTTGGTCGAGACAGGGCGGACGCCGGGGAGCTGTTTTTT. Its protein product is CSVGRDRADAGELFF.

The sample holds many counts of this clonotype. This chain links TRBV5-1 with TRBJ1-1; 7 bases line up with TRBD1. V was pared by 7 bases and J by 2 bases, with 14 bases of the junction left unmatched. Germline V gene lookup returns CDR1 SGHRS and CDR2 YFSETQ. CDR3 length equals 16 residues. CDR3 coding DNA: TGCGCCAGCCTCATCGGCACAGGGGAGAGTAACACTGAAGCTTTCTTT. Translating it yields CASLIGTGESNTEAFF.

As concerns this clonotype: This may be a read error, as it is one base from a much larger clone. The V and J genes are TRBV20-1 and TRBJ2-5, with 7 bases identical to TRBD2. The CDR3 consists of 12 residues. Germline V gene sequence: CDR1 DFQATT, CDR2 SNEGSKA (reference sequence). For the CDR3, the DNA is TGCAGTGCTCCGGGGGGTGGAAAGACCCAGGACTTC. It codes for CSAPGGGKTQDF.

As regards this clonotype: With a much larger clone just one base away, this may be a read error. This chain links TRBV11-2 with TRBJ2-7; TRBD2 matches 13 bases. Germline V gene sequence: CDR1 SGHAT, CDR2 FQNNGV. The length of the CDR3 is 15 residues. J lost 5 bases, V lost 1 base, and 2 bases had no gene match. CDR3 sequence (DNA): TGTGCCAGCAGCTTAGGGACTAGCGGGGGCCACGAGCAGTACTTC. Its translation: CASSLGTSGGHEQYF.

This clonotype was found many times. The chain carries TRBV7-9 and TRBJ1-3; D ambiguous. The ends were cut back, 0 bases at V and 8 bases at J, with 11 bases in the middle. The germline CDR1 and CDR2 sequences are SEHNR and FQNEAQ (reference sequence). The CDR3 consists of 14 residues. CDR3 region: CASSLALWGDTIYF. CDR3 bases: TGTGCCAGCAGCTTAGCGCTGTGGGGTGACACCATATATTTT. The full variable domain, rest sourced from reference TRBV7-9 and TRBJ1-3, is DTGVSQNPRHKITKRGQNVTFRCDPISEHNRLYWYRQTLGQGPEFLTYFQNEAQLEKSRLLSDRFSAERPKGSFSTLEIQRTEQGDSAMYLCASSLALWGDTIYFGEGSWLTVV.

This clonotype was counted many times. This chain joins TRBV20-1 and TRBJ2-7; 9 nucleotides line up with TRBD1. The CDR3 contains 13 residues. Germline CDR1 DFQATT, CDR2 SNEGSKA (reference sequence). The J segment lost 1 base and the V segment lost 3 bases, leaving 1 base of the junction unmatched. CDR3 in DNA: TGCAGTGCTAGGGGGACAGGGTCCTACGAGCAGTACTTC. Translated, it gives CSARGTGSYEQYF.

This clonotype was observed at least ten times. The chain links TRBV12-3 or TRBV12-4 to TRBJ1-2; D not certain. The ends were cut back, 6 bases at V and 7 bases at J, with 18 bases in the middle. The length of the CDR3 is 14 residues. For the CDR3, the DNA is TGTGCCAGCAGCGACCCCGGACGTCTTATTGGCTACACCTTC. This codes for CASSDPGRLIGYTF.

Concerning this clonotype: Because it lacks the conserved phenylalanine or tryptophan at the end, this CDR3 is likely a read error. No DNA is shown, since the ends of the CDR3 on it are uncertain; the CDR3 is the one TCRdb lists. The chain is built from TRBV28 and TRBJ1-1. The CDR3 has 12 amino acids, counting both end residues. Germline CDR1 reads MDHEN; CDR2 reads SYDVKM. The CDR3: CASSLTLAEACL.

There are many counts of this clonotype. V and J are TRBV12-3 or TRBV12-4 and TRBJ1-1; D call uncertain. The CDR3 spans 14 residues. The ends were cut back, 0 bases at V and 4 bases at J, with 9 bases in the middle. The CDR3 DNA reads TGTGCCAGCAGTTTAGCGGCCAGCCGCACTGAAGCTTTCTTT. This sequence encodes CASSLAASRTEAFF.

This clonotype was picked up many times. The chain links TRBV6-5 to TRBJ1-2; perhaps TRBD1 as D (6 bases). The CDR3 is 15 residues long. Between the trimmed V and J ends, which lost 0 bases and 0 bases, there was a span of 8 bases. Per germline, CDR1 MNHEY and CDR2 SVGAGI. The CDR3: CASSYSAGANYGYTF. In DNA form, the CDR3 reads TGTGCCAGCAGTTACTCGGCAGGGGCTAACTATGGCTACACCTTC.

At least ten counts were recorded for this clonotype. This chain links TRBV27 with TRBJ1-2; the D gene is possibly TRBD1 (5 bases). Germline values: CDR1 MNHEY, CDR2 SMNVEV (reference sequence). This CDR3 region has 14 residues. Trimming took off 3 bases at V and 2 bases at J, with 10 bases between the two ends. The CDR3 DNA reads TGTGCCAGCAGTTTTTCTGGGGGGAACTATGGCTACACCTTC. Its protein is CASSFSGGNYGYTF.

The CDR3 DNA reads TGTGCCAGCAGCCAAGATACCCGGGGGAACACCGGGGAGCTGTTTTTT. This sequence encodes CASSQDTRGNTGELFF. The V gene is TRBV4-2, the J gene TRBJ2-2; weak D call: TRBD2 (5 bases). Germline V gives CDR1 LGHNA, CDR2 YNFKEQ. This CDR3 comprises 16 residues. V was pared by 0 bases and J by 1 base, with 9 bases between.

CDR3 region: CASSLPLQGSPLHF. The CDR3 coding sequence is TGTGCCAGCAGTTTACCACTACAGGGTTCACCCCTCCACTTT. V is TRBV12-3 or TRBV12-4 and J is TRBJ1-6; possibly TRBD1 for D (6 bases). The CDR3 spans 14 residues. The V end lost 2 bases, the J end lost 9 bases, and 11 bases lay between the germline ends.

This clonotype was counted ten times or more. The chain employs TRBV14 and TRBJ1-1, with D tentatively TRBD1 (5 bases). The germline V gene encodes CDR1 SGHDN and CDR2 FVKESK. Trimming cost V 4 bases and J 3 bases, with 9 bases left between them. This CDR3 spans 13 amino acids. DNA for the CDR3: TGTGCCAGCAGCCCGTACAGGCACACTGAAGCTTTCTTT. This gives the protein CASSPYRHTEAFF.

This clonotype was picked up many times. The chain combines TRBV7-2 with TRBJ2-2; possibly TRBD1 for D (5 bases). V gave up 2 bases and J gave up 8 bases, with 9 bases separating them. The CDR3 spans 13 residues. Germline-derived CDR1 and CDR2 are SGHTA and FQGNSA. The CDR3 here is CASSLIGAGELFF. The DNA of the CDR3 is TGTGCCAGCAGCTTAATTGGGGCGGGGGAGCTGTTTTTT. The full variable domain, in which reference TRBV7-2 and TRBJ2-2 provide the parts outside the CDR3, is GAGVSQSPSNKVTEKGKDVELRCDPISGHTALYWYRQSLGQGLEFLIYFQGNSAPDKSGLPSDRFSAERTGGSVSTLTIQRTQQEDSAVYLCASSLIGAGELFFGEGSRLTVL.

Ten or more counts support this clonotype. V usage is TRBV5-1 and J usage is TRBJ2-7; 13 bases are a match to TRBD2. Germline V gives CDR1 SGHRS, CDR2 YFSETQ. Trimming removed 4 bases from V and 5 bases from J; junction bases left unmatched: 15. The CDR3 extends over 18 amino acids. The CDR3 sequence: CASSKRQVTSGGANEQYF. The CDR3 region has the DNA TGCGCCAGCAGCAAGCGCCAAGTCACTAGCGGGGGGGCCAACGAGCAGTACTTC.

This clonotype was counted at least ten times. J is TRBJ1-1 and V is TRBV25-1; D uncertain. Germline values: CDR1 MGHDK, CDR2 SYGVNS. The CDR3 sequence is 15 residues long. V lost 5 bases and J lost 0, with 13 bases in between. The CDR3 is CASSPTVQVNTEAFF. CDR3 nucleotide sequence: TGTGCCAGCAGTCCTACGGTCCAGGTGAACACTGAAGCTTTCTTT.

This clonotype was recorded at least ten times. The chain carries TRBV7-2 and TRBJ2-3, with D maybe TRBD1 (5 bases). Germline CDR1 SGHTA, CDR2 FQGNSA. This CDR3 has 12 residues. Trimming stripped 5 bases from V and 9 bases from J, with 12 bases between. The CDR3, as DNA: TGTGCCAGCAGCGCCTCAAGGACAACGCAGTATTTT. It codes for CASSASRTTQYF.

The chain combines TRBV7-9 with TRBJ2-2; 7 nucleotides match TRBD1. The CDR3 runs 15 residues. Germline-derived CDR1 and CDR2 are SEHNR and FQNEAQ (reference sequence). V was clipped by 4 bases and J by 5 bases; unmatched bases: 7. CDR3 sequence (DNA): TGTGCCAGCAGCTCACAGGGGTTTGTTACCGGGGAGCTGTTTTTT. The encoded protein is CASSSQGFVTGELFF.

This sequence joins TRBV3-1 and TRBJ2-7; D remains unclear. V gave up 0 bases and J gave up 3 bases, with 12 bases separating them. CDR1 LGHDT and CDR2 YNNKEL come from the germline V gene (reference sequence). This CDR3 is built from 15 residues. CDR3 loop: CASSQDPRYFYEQYF. For the CDR3, the DNA is TGTGCCAGCAGCCAAGATCCCCGCTACTTCTACGAGCAGTACTTC.

This clonotype was counted at least ten times. The chain joins TRBV4-2 to TRBJ2-7; D possibly corresponds to TRBD1 (6 bases). The germline V gene has CDR1 LGHNA and CDR2 YNFKEQ. The CDR3 consists of 17 residues. Trimming took off 1 base at V and 6 bases at J, with 22 bases between the two ends. CDR3 DNA sequence: TGTGCCAGCAGCCAAGGGGTAACAGGGATTCCTCCTTTCGAGCAGTACTTC. It is translated as CASSQGVTGIPPFEQYF.